Below, one T cell receptor beta chain is given with its context. The antigen is not known. This CDR3 contains 13 residues. Per germline, CDR1 SGHRS and CDR2 YFSETQ. V was pared by 0 bases and J by 4 bases, with 6 bases between. These data belong to a study of cytomegalovirus exposure and HLA in healthy donors. The overall study: Unique TCRs numbering 75 million to 95 million, obtained from HLA-typed donors, made up an early data release.

The study, taken as a whole, reports: The authors excluded some V segments, including TRBV6-2 and TRBV6-3, as indistinguishable. Another analysis was done later, and it associated 17,000 or so TCR beta sequences with HLA alleles at 0.05 false discovery rate.

PCR used 60 Vbeta primers and 13 Jbeta primers. Measured with immunoSEQ multiplex PCR; TCRdb has only the in-frame clones, and not every one. The table has around 150,000 clones, approximately 80% seen once. Sequencing was carried out using PBMCs. V and J are TRBV5-1 and TRBJ2-3, with D perhaps TRBD1 (5 bases). This TCR was sampled from a man aged 45 to 65 in good health and CMV-seropositive. CDR3 region: CASSLEGADTQYF. DNA of the CDR3: TGCGCCAGCAGCTTGGAAGGGGCAGATACGCAGTATTTT. The variable domain in full, completed from reference TRBV5-1 and TRBJ2-3, reads KAGVTQTPRYLIKTRGQQVTLSCSPISGHRSVSWYQQTPGQGLQFLFEYFSETQRNKGNFPGRFSGRQFSNSRSEMNVSTLELGDSALYLCASSLEGADTQYFGPGTRLTVL.